What follows are 27 T cell receptor beta chains derived from one specimen sequenced in a study of blood T cells in healthy people across ages. Primed by a sample-barcoded 5' primer and a J-beta primer mix, a second PCR proceeded for roughly 7 to 11 cycles. TCRdb called the 5' RACE reads again in MiXCR, with one record for every CDR3 protein. Among some 800,000 distinct CDR3 sequences listed, 40% to 50% were seen once. What was sequenced was blood. The receptors were sampled from a man in his sixties in good health.

V gene TRBV16 combines with J gene TRBJ2-7, with 8 nucleotides matching TRBD1. The CDR3 spans 14 residues. Germline CDR1 and CDR2: KGHSY and FQNENV. The ends lost 2 bases at V and 2 bases at J; junction bases unmatched: 2. The CDR3 DNA is TGTGCCAGCAGCCAACGGACAGGGACCTACGAGCAGTACTTC. Encoded protein: CASSQRTGTYEQYF.

This chain links TRBV7-2 with TRBJ2-3; 7 positions match TRBD2. The CDR3 covers 15 residues. Trimming at V came to 5 bases and at J to 2 bases, leaving 7 bases not matched to a gene. Germline values: CDR1 SGHTA, CDR2 FQGNSA. This chain's CDR3 is CASSPQGGDTDTQYF. The CDR3, as DNA: TGTGCCAGCAGCCCCCAGGGAGGGGACACAGATACGCAGTATTTT.

The CDR3 is CASIGQGMNTEAFF. The CDR3 bases are TGCGCCAGCATCGGACAGGGGATGAACACTGAAGCTTTCTTT. The chain links TRBV5-1 to TRBJ1-1; 9 nucleotides align to TRBD1. The CDR3 loop spans 14 amino acids. Germline CDR1 SGHRS, CDR2 YFSETQ. V lost 6 bases, J lost 0 bases, and 3 bases stayed unmatched. The complete variable domain, with remaining parts taken from reference TRBV5-1 and TRBJ1-1, reads KAGVTQTPRYLIKTRGQQVTLSCSPISGHRSVSWYQQTPGQGLQFLFEYFSETQRNKGNFPGRFSGRQFSNSRSEMNVSTLELGDSALYLCASIGQGMNTEAFFGQGTRLTVV.

Regarding this clonotype: Its ends do not fully match the called genes, so a read error is possible. The chain has TRBV9 and TRBJ2-5; D unclear. The CDR3 has 14 residues. CDR1 SGDLS and CDR2 YYNGEE come from the germline V gene. In DNA, the CDR3 is TGTGCCGGCAGCGTAGGCGGCATTCAAGAGACCCAGTACTTC. This sequence encodes CAGSVGGIQETQYF.

In nucleotides, the CDR3 is TGTGCCAGCGGGGGGGCGAGCTCCTACGAGCAGTACTTC. Its protein product is CASGGASSYEQYF. The chain links TRBV2 to TRBJ2-7, with D maybe TRBD2 (7 bases). Germline CDR1 reads SNHLY; CDR2 reads FYNNEI. Deletions cut 8 bases from V and 0 bases from J, with 11 bases between. The CDR3 has 13 residues.

The chain links TRBV27 to TRBJ2-7; D is uncertain. Trimming removed 3 bases at V and 7 bases at J, with 16 bases between. The CDR3 is 14 residues long. The V gene's germline CDR1 is MNHEY and CDR2 SMNVEV (reference sequence). The CDR3 here is CASSFEAAAREQYF. CDR3 in DNA: TGTGCCAGCAGTTTCGAGGCAGCCGCGAGGGAGCAGTACTTC.

This clonotype was observed a handful of times. This chain uses TRBV30 with TRBJ2-7, with TRBD1 matching over 9 bases. The J segment lost 5 bases and the V segment lost 6 bases, leaving 5 bases of the junction unmatched. CDR1 is GTSNPN, CDR2 SVGIG, per germline (reference sequence). The CDR3 length is 12 residues. This CDR3 is CACWGTGNEQYF. In DNA form, the CDR3 reads TGTGCCTGTTGGGGGACAGGGAACGAGCAGTACTTC.

This clonotype has only a few counts. The chain recombines TRBV29-1 with TRBJ1-1, with D perhaps TRBD1 (5 bases). The V gene lost 0 bases and the J gene lost 4 bases, with 12 bases spanning the gap. In germline, CDR1 is SQVTM, CDR2 ANQGSEA. This CDR3 region has 14 residues. CDR3: CSVEDGGKGTEAFF. The DNA of the CDR3 is TGCAGCGTTGAAGATGGGGGTAAGGGCACTGAAGCTTTCTTT.

The CDR3 here is CSARGTSGGSSDTQYF. CDR3 nucleotide sequence: TGCAGCGCCCGCGGGACTAGCGGGGGTTCTTCAGATACGCAGTATTTT. The V gene is TRBV29-1, the J gene TRBJ2-3; TRBD2 agrees at 14 bases. Trimming at V came to 7 bases and at J to 4 bases, leaving 10 bases not matched to a gene. The CDR3 totals 16 residues. CDR1 SQVTM and CDR2 ANQGSEA come from the germline V gene.

V is TRBV11-1 and J is TRBJ2-7; TRBD1 aligns across 7 bases. This CDR3 spans 16 amino acids. The junction had 12 bases not matched to a gene; V was cut back by 0 bases and J by 7 bases. Germline CDR1 and CDR2: SGHAT and FQDESV (reference sequence). The CDR3 reads CASSLASTGSSREQYF. The CDR3 DNA sequence: TGTGCCAGCAGCTTAGCGTCGACAGGGTCCTCTCGGGAGCAGTACTTC.

This rearrangement joins TRBV7-8 to TRBJ1-5; D unresolved. CDR1 SGHVS and CDR2 FQNEAQ come from the germline V gene. Trimming shortened V by 1 base and J by 2 bases, and 6 bases separated the two germline ends. CDR3 length: 14 amino acids. The CDR3 loop is CASSLGFGNQPQHF. DNA of the CDR3: TGTGCCAGCAGCTTAGGTTTCGGCAATCAGCCCCAGCATTTT.

CDR3 in amino acids: CASSHGGDPRETQYF. For the CDR3, the DNA is TGTGCCAGCAGCCATGGAGGGGACCCCCGAGAGACCCAGTACTTC. The chain uses TRBV5-4 and TRBJ2-5, with TRBD2 as a possible D gene (6 bases). This CDR3 spans 15 amino acids. The ends were cut back, 4 bases at V and 4 bases at J, with 17 bases in the middle. Germline CDR1 and CDR2: SGHNT and YYREEE (reference sequence).

Note on this clonotype: This sequence may be a read error, since a much larger clone differs from it by one base. The V gene is TRBV29-1, the J gene TRBJ2-5, with TRBD1 matching over 9 bases. With 7 bases clipped from V and 11 bases from J, the junction kept 20 bases outside the gene matches. CDR1 and CDR2 from the germline V gene are SQVTM and ANQGSEA. The CDR3 is made up of 15 amino acids. This chain's CDR3 is CSATGGTGKYNEQYF. The DNA of the CDR3 is TGCAGCGCTACGGGCGGGACAGGGAAGTACAATGAGCAGTACTTC.

The chain employs TRBV3-1 and TRBJ1-1; D is perhaps TRBD1 (6 bases). CDR3 length: 16 amino acids. Germline assignment: CDR1 LGHDT and CDR2 YNNKEL (reference sequence). V was cut by 2 bases and J by 3 bases, with 16 bases left in between. The CDR3 region is CASSQQGRGVDTEAFF. Here the CDR3 DNA reads TGTGCCAGCAGCCAACAGGGGCGGGGGGTGGACACTGAAGCTTTCTTT.

This clonotype has a handful of counts. V and J are TRBV3-1 and TRBJ2-1; 7 positions match TRBD2. Germline trimming cut 4 bases from V and 5 bases from J; bases unmatched to any gene: 11. The CDR3 loop spans 16 amino acids. Germline V CDR1 and CDR2: LGHDT, YNNKEL (reference sequence). The CDR3 loop is CASSPFSGGGNNEQFF. The CDR3 DNA follows: TGTGCCAGCAGCCCCTTCTCGGGGGGTGGTAACAATGAGCAGTTCTTC.

CDR3 in DNA: TGTGCCAGCAGTACGGGGGGGCCGCCAGATACGCAGTATTTT. Its protein product is CASSTGGPPDTQYF. The chain links TRBV28 to TRBJ2-3, with TRBD2 matching over 8 bases. The CDR3 extends over 14 amino acids. Germline CDR1 MDHEN, CDR2 SYDVKM. The J segment lost 4 bases and the V segment lost 5 bases, leaving 5 bases of the junction unmatched.

In its sample, this clonotype was seen many times. The V call is TRBV11-3, the J call TRBJ2-6, with D tentatively TRBD1 (7 bases). There are 13 residues in the CDR3. Between the trimmed V and J ends, which lost 6 bases and 7 bases, there was a span of 10 bases. The germline V gene has CDR1 SGHNT and CDR2 YENEEA. The CDR3 protein is CASSQGGANVLTF. CDR3 nucleotide sequence: TGTGCCAGCAGTCAGGGGGGTGCCAACGTCCTGACTTTC.

The V call is TRBV3-1, the J call TRBJ2-5, with D unclear. The germline gives CDR1 LGHDT, CDR2 YNNKEL (reference sequence). V was clipped by 4 bases and J by 5 bases, with 11 bases between them. This CDR3 is built from 13 residues. The CDR3 protein is CASSPVTWETQYF. The CDR3 DNA is TGTGCCAGCAGCCCTGTGACGTGGGAGACCCAGTACTTC.

J is TRBJ2-1 and V is TRBV14; D might be TRBD1 or TRBD2, each matching 6 bases. CDR1 SGHDN and CDR2 FVKESK come from the germline V gene. The CDR3 length is 13 residues. V gave up 3 bases and J gave up 7 bases, with 10 bases separating them. The CDR3 region is CASSQRGANEQFF. The CDR3 region has the DNA TGTGCCAGCAGCCAGAGGGGGGCAAATGAGCAGTTCTTC.

J is TRBJ1-1 and V is TRBV6-4; D is perhaps TRBD1 (5 bases). The germline gives CDR1 MRHNA, CDR2 SNTAGT. The length of the CDR3 is 16 residues. The V gene lost 0 bases and the J gene lost 0 bases, with 11 bases spanning the gap. CDR3 sequence reads: CASSDSNGGLNTEAFF. For the CDR3, the DNA is TGTGCCAGCAGTGACTCGAACGGGGGGTTGAACACTGAAGCTTTCTTT.

This clonotype was seen only a few times. J is TRBJ2-2 and V is TRBV2; 7 positions match TRBD1. Trimming took 7 bases from V and 3 from J; bases not matched to a gene: 8. The germline V gene encodes CDR1 SNHLY and CDR2 FYNNEI. This CDR3 contains 15 residues. The CDR3 loop is CASTQRTGHTGELFF. The CDR3 DNA is TGTGCCAGCACCCAACGGACAGGTCACACCGGGGAGCTGTTTTTT.

This clonotype was counted a few times. The chain has TRBV20-1 and TRBJ1-1, with 7 bases fitting TRBD1. CDR1 is DFQATT and CDR2 is SNEGSKA in the germline V gene (reference sequence). Germline trimming cut 5 bases from V and 3 bases from J; bases unmatched to any gene: 9. The CDR3 is 14 residues long. CDR3 loop: CSAPQGGGDTEAFF. CDR3 sequence (DNA): TGCAGTGCTCCGCAGGGGGGAGGGGACACTGAAGCTTTCTTT.

Remarks on this clonotype: An end of the junction does not agree with germline; a read error may underlie this. V is TRBV7-3 and J is TRBJ2-5; 7 bases align to TRBD2. CDR1 is SGHTA and CDR2 is FQGTGA in the germline V gene. This CDR3 is built from 15 residues. The CDR3 region is CAGSKTRGDQETQYF. In DNA form, the CDR3 reads TGTGCCGGCAGCAAAACCCGGGGGGACCAAGAGACCCAGTACTTC.

The CDR3 region is CASSEWQAGSYEQYF. The CDR3 DNA reads TGTGCCAGCAGTGAATGGCAAGCGGGGTCCTACGAGCAGTACTTC. This chain connects TRBV2 to TRBJ2-7; 7 bases are shared with TRBD2. The CDR3 totals 15 residues. Germline V gene lookup returns CDR1 SNHLY and CDR2 FYNNEI. Trimming cost V 2 bases and J 1 base; bases outside gene matches: 5.

The CDR3 DNA sequence: TGTGCCAGCAGTTACTCGATGTGGCCTCCCCAGGCCCTCCACTTT. This translates into CASSYSMWPPQALHF. This rearrangement joins TRBV6-2 or TRBV6-3 to TRBJ1-6; unclear D gene. This CDR3 comprises 15 residues. The germline V gene has CDR1 MNHEY and CDR2 SVGEGT. The V and J ends lost 0 bases and 14 bases respectively, with 17 bases between them.

This clonotype was seen a single time. One junction end disagrees with the germline gene, perhaps due to a read error. The rearrangement links TRBV4-3 to TRBJ2-1, with D perhaps matching TRBD2 (5 bases). CDR3 size: 15 residues. The germline gives CDR1 LGHNA, CDR2 YSLEER. The CDR3 here is CASSQDRGNYKEQFF. The CDR3 bases are TGCGCCAGCAGCCAAGATCGAGGGAATTACAAGGAGCAGTTCTTC.

This rearrangement joins TRBV14 to TRBJ1-1; no clear D. V shed 4 bases and J shed 6 bases, with 18 bases lying between them. Germline CDR1 reads SGHDN; CDR2 reads FVKESK. The CDR3 totals 15 residues. The CDR3 sequence: CASSPYGGWYAEAFF. The CDR3 DNA reads TGTGCCAGCAGCCCCTATGGAGGGTGGTACGCTGAAGCTTTCTTT.